The subject of this entry is one T cell receptor (beta chain). This clone was counted once. No cognate antigen has been identified for it. It has no much larger one-base neighbor in the sample; base qualities were not kept. Based on the germline V gene, the CDR1 and CDR2 sequences are MGHRA and YSYEKL. V is cut by 1 base and J by 4 bases, and the space between the germline ends is 16 bases. The CDR3, from cysteine to phenylalanine, totals 16 residues. Only the CDR3 part of the read is kept: 48 bases, read in frame from the first base. The data belong to a study of blood T cell repertoires in COVID-19 (dated by TCRdb to about 2020). For context, the study as a whole: Samples from collaborators originated in the United States, Italy and Spain and spanned both the acute and convalescent phases of COVID-19. The material from the prospective study consisted of cDNA or gDNA derived from T cells, B-cell-depleted T cells, or PBMCs. Deeply sampled blood TCRbeta repertoires from subjects exposed to, actively infected with, or recovered from COVID-19 were included in the dataset. The repertoires were made available in a free public database intended to serve as a resource for research on the immune response to SARS-CoV-2. Samples came from the ongoing ImmuneRACE study (first 160 participants) plus 1,254 subjects from 6 global collaborators. Where available, HLA class I and class II types were taken from metadata supplied by the sample provider and were not determined by assay-based typing. Nearly every sample came with metadata listing a de-identified subject ID, COVID-19 status, age in years and sex. Results the study describes overall, beyond this receptor: The amount of clinical and demographic metadata varied by source and participant and was provided uncurated.

The immunoSEQ Assay, a bias-controlled multiplex PCR, was used to amplify TCRbeta CDR3 regions from genomic DNA. On the authors' methods: The number of nucleated cells in each sample was estimated from the amplification of reference gene primers within the assay. To quantify the absolute abundance of each unique TCRbeta CDR3 rearrangement, sequence reads were collapsed and filtered. For each sample, productive Simpson clonality was calculated as the square root of Simpson's diversity index over productive rearrangements. TCRdb carries this immuneACCESS record with in-frame sequences only. Its versions omit some clonotypes, under half of them owing to an unresolved V gene in the studies checked, with the rest unexplained. V and J calls and clone size come straight from that table; D and trimming were deduced from the DNA. This sample comprises about 97,000 clones, 70% to 85% of them detected only once. Clones ranked in the top ten supply over 7.5% of the sample.

Each collaborating institution followed its own protocols to collect whole blood in K2EDTA tubes. For TCRbeta analysis, collaborators shipped samples as frozen whole blood, isolated PBMCs, or DNA extracted from either of those sample types. The sequencing sample was made of peripheral blood. This TCR was sampled from a man aged 55 to 70 with active or convalescent COVID-19. The chain couples TRBV4-1 to TRBJ1-1, with no D gene named confidently. DNA sequence: TGCGCCAGCAGCCAAGGCAGCGGGGTGGTGGGCACTGAAGCTTTCTTT. It codes for CASSQGSGVVGTEAFF.